This is a list of T cell receptor beta chains from one sample in a study of blood T cells in healthy people across ages. One entry per CDR3 protein results from TCRdb running MiXCR on the 5' RACE reads. The table lists around 900,000 distinct CDR3 sequences, under 35% of them singletons, with 15% to 20% in the top ten. Sequencing was done on a sample of blood. All receptors come from a woman older than 75 in good health. CDR3s include the opening cysteine and the closing phenylalanine or tryptophan. A D gene is named only where the DNA matches it firmly. Part of the rows lack a size; the others show once, few, many or a class for expanded clones.

size: -
V: TRBV30
length: 15
D: -
J: TRBJ2-4
DNA: TGTGCCTGGAGCCTCAGGAGTCTAGCCAAAAACATTCAGTACTTC
CDR3: CAWSLRSLAKNIQYF

size: -
V: TRBV24-1
length: 16
D: -
J: TRBJ1-5
DNA: TGTGCCACCAGTGATCCCGGAACAGATAGCAATCAGCCCCAGCATTTT
CDR3: CATSDPGTDSNQPQHF

size: -
V: TRBV20-1
length: 14
D: -
J: TRBJ1-4
DNA: TGCAGTGCTAGCGCCCAGGGATCTAATGAAAAACTGTTTTTT
CDR3: CSASAQGSNEKLFF

size: -
V: TRBV2
length: 12
D: -
J: TRBJ1-6
DNA: TGTGCCAGCAGTCGGTATAATCCACCCCTCCACTTT
CDR3: CASSRYNPPLHF

size: many
V: TRBV7-9
length: 15
D: -
J: TRBJ2-4
DNA: TGTGCCAGCAGCTTATGGATACAAACGGGGGACATTCAGTACTTC
CDR3: CASSLWIQTGDIQYF

size: many
V: TRBV4-3
length: 13
D: -
J: TRBJ1-2
DNA: TGCGCCAGCAGCCAAGAGTTGAAGGCTGGCTACACCTTC
CDR3: CASSQELKAGYTF

size: -
V: TRBV7-2
length: 15
D: TRBD1
J: TRBJ1-2
DNA: TGTGCCAGCACCGCCTGGGAGGGGGCAATGGGGGGCTACACCTTC
CDR3: CASTAWEGAMGGYTF

size: -
V: TRBV12-3/TRBV12-4
length: 16
D: -
J: TRBJ2-1
DNA: TGTGCCAGCAGTTTGTTATCGAGGGGGACTTACAATGAGCAGTTCTTC
CDR3: CASSLLSRGTYNEQFF

size: many
V: TRBV3-1
length: 11
D: -
J: TRBJ2-5
DNA: TGTGCCAGCAGCCAGGGAATGGCCCAGTACTTC
CDR3: CASSQGMAQYF

size: many
V: TRBV5-1
length: 16
D: -
J: TRBJ2-7
DNA: TGCGCCAGCAGCTTGGCCGACAGCTCCTTCTCCTACGAGCAGTACTTC
CDR3: CASSLADSSFSYEQYF

size: many
V: TRBV20-1
length: 14
D: -
J: TRBJ1-5
DNA: TGCAGTGCTTCACCCCAACTCCGGAATCAGCCCCAGCATTTT
CDR3: CSASPQLRNQPQHF

size: -
V: TRBV20-1
length: 16
D: -
J: TRBJ2-7
DNA: TGCAGTGCTAGGCCAAGGGCCGGGACGGATTCCTACGAGCAGTACTTC
CDR3: CSARPRAGTDSYEQYF

size: few
V: TRBV30
length: 12
D: -
J: TRBJ2-5
DNA: TGTGCCTGGAGGGGCCCGTACGTCACCCAGTACTTC
CDR3: CAWRGPYVTQYF

size: -
V: TRBV20-1
length: 15
D: -
J: TRBJ2-3
DNA: TGCAGTGCTTCGGACCCGGGACGGGGGTTGGATACGCAGTATTTT
CDR3: CSASDPGRGLDTQYF

size: many
V: TRBV7-9
length: 17
D: TRBD1
J: TRBJ2-3
DNA: TGTGCCAGCAAAACAACCCTGACAGGGGGCAGGGCAGATACGCAGTATTTT
CDR3: CASKTTLTGGRADTQYF

size: -
V: TRBV15
length: 18
D: TRBD1
J: TRBJ2-1
DNA: TGTGCCACCGGCAGAGAGATAGGGGGTCAGGGGGCTTTGGAGACCCAGTTCTTC
CDR3: CATGREIGGQGALETQFF

size: -
V: TRBV14
length: 15
D: -
J: TRBJ2-2
DNA: TGTGCCAGCAGCCACCCCAGGGGGAACACCGGGGAGCTGTTTTTT
CDR3: CASSHPRGNTGELFF

size: many
V: TRBV10-3
length: 13
D: -
J: TRBJ2-7
DNA: TGTGCCATCAGTAACAGGTCCTCCTACGAGCAGTACTTC
CDR3: CAISNRSSYEQYF

size: -
V: TRBV5-4
length: 15
D: TRBD1
J: TRBJ2-5
DNA: TGTGCCGGCAGCTTGGAACAGGGGGCTGGGGAGACCCAGTACTTC
CDR3: CAGSLEQGAGETQYF

size: many
V: TRBV7-9
length: 15
D: -
J: TRBJ1-2
DNA: TGTGCCAGCAGCTTAAACAGGATCTTTAACTATGGCTACACCTTC
CDR3: CASSLNRIFNYGYTF

size: -
V: TRBV7-6
length: 16
D: TRBD1
J: TRBJ2-1
DNA: TGTGCCAGCAGCTCCACAGGGGGCTCGTCCTACAATGAGCAGTTCTTC
CDR3: CASSSTGGSSYNEQFF

size: many
V: TRBV7-2
length: 15
D: TRBD2
J: TRBJ2-1
DNA: TGTGCCAGCAGCTTACAGCGGGGGCGCTCAGGGGAGCAGTTCTTC
CDR3: CASSLQRGRSGEQFF

size: many
V: TRBV11-3
length: 15
D: -
J: TRBJ2-3
DNA: TGTGCCAGCAGCTTAGATCCGGGGGAATTGGGTACGCAGTATTTT
CDR3: CASSLDPGELGTQYF

size: many
V: TRBV5-1
length: 18
D: TRBD2
J: TRBJ2-3
DNA: TGCGCCAGCAGCTTGGACCTAGCGGGGGGGTACAGCACAGATACGCAGTATTTT
CDR3: CASSLDLAGGYSTDTQYF

size: few
V: TRBV6-1
length: 11
D: -
J: TRBJ1-1
DNA: TGTGCCAGCAGGCCGGGCCTTGAAGCTTTCTTT
CDR3: CASRPGLEAFF

size: many
V: TRBV7-2
length: 15
D: TRBD2
J: TRBJ2-7
DNA: TGTGCCAGCAGCTCAACGACTAGCGAGGCCTACGAGCAGTACTTC
CDR3: CASSSTTSEAYEQYF

size: -
V: TRBV7-2
length: 12
D: -
J: TRBJ2-3
DNA: TGTGCCAGCAGCTCCTTCGCGGATACGCAGTATTTT
CDR3: CASSSFADTQYF

size: many
V: TRBV10-3
length: 11
D: -
J: TRBJ2-5
DNA: TGTGCCATCAGTGAAGAGGAGACCCAGTACTTC
CDR3: CAISEEETQYF

size: many
V: TRBV6-1
length: 16
D: TRBD1
J: TRBJ2-3
DNA: TGTGCCAGCAGTAAGGACAGGGCAGTACGCACAGATACGCAGTATTTT
CDR3: CASSKDRAVRTDTQYF

size: many
V: TRBV20-1
length: 16
D: TRBD2
J: TRBJ2-5
DNA: TGCAGTGCTAGAGATTGGGGGGGGTCTGGCCAAGAGACCCAGTACTTC
CDR3: CSARDWGGSGQETQYF

size: many
V: TRBV20-1
length: 16
D: TRBD1
J: TRBJ1-1
DNA: TGCAGTGCTAGGCAATCCAGGGGGCGGTTTAACACTGAAGCTTTCTTT
CDR3: CSARQSRGRFNTEAFF

size: many
V: TRBV20-1
length: 13
D: TRBD1
J: TRBJ2-7
DNA: TGCAGTGCTTCCGGGACAGTCCCTTCTGAGCAGTACTTC
CDR3: CSASGTVPSEQYF

size: -
V: TRBV2
length: 13
D: -
J: TRBJ1-6
DNA: TGTGCCAGTACAGCCCCCTCTAATTCACCCCTCCACTTT
CDR3: CASTAPSNSPLHF

size: many
V: TRBV7-8
length: 15
D: -
J: TRBJ2-5
DNA: TGTGCCAGCAGCTTAGCATCCCGGGGACAAGAGACCCAGTACTTC
CDR3: CASSLASRGQETQYF

size: many
V: TRBV5-1
length: 15
D: -
J: TRBJ2-5
DNA: TGCGCCAGCAGCTTGGCCCCTACAGAACAAGAGACCCAGTACTTC
CDR3: CASSLAPTEQETQYF

size: -
V: TRBV6-5
length: 15
D: -
J: TRBJ2-5
DNA: TGTGCCAGCAGCCTGGGACGGGGGAGCGATGAGACCCAGTACTTC
CDR3: CASSLGRGSDETQYF

size: -
V: TRBV2
length: 13
D: -
J: TRBJ1-1
DNA: TGTGCCAGCAACACATACATGAACACTGAAGCTTTCTTT
CDR3: CASNTYMNTEAFF

size: -
V: TRBV5-6
length: 16
D: -
J: TRBJ1-1
DNA: TGTGCCAGCAGCTTGTGGAGAAGTGGGACATGCACTGAAGCTTTCTTT
CDR3: CASSLWRSGTCTEAFF

size: -
V: TRBV7-9
length: 14
D: -
J: TRBJ2-5
DNA: TGTGCCAGCAGCTTAGTGTGGGGGGACGCGACCCAGTACTTC
CDR3: CASSLVWGDATQYF

size: many
V: TRBV20-1
length: 17
D: TRBD2
J: TRBJ2-3
DNA: TGCAGTGCTAGAGCCGGGACTAGCGGGGGACACACAGATACGCAGTATTTT
CDR3: CSARAGTSGGHTDTQYF